These T cell receptor beta chains were read from a single sample in a study of response to subunit inactivated influenza vaccine. TCRdb reanalysed the RT-PCR reads using MiXCR and keeps one entry per CDR3 protein. This sample has 450,000 to 550,000 distinct CDR3 sequences, with 25% found just once. The sequenced sample was CD4+ T cells sorted from PBMCs, obtained around 5 days after vaccination. The origin of the receptors is a man in his fifties or sixties who received an inactivated influenza vaccine. Both conserved end residues are part of each CDR3. Each record gives: CDR3 DNA, CDR3 protein, J gene, V gene, D gene, clone size. The D gene is left open where the match is weak. Rows may omit the clone size; those that give it use once, few, many or a size class.

DNA: TGCAGTGCTAGAGGGGGGATGGGAGGCAATCAGCCCCAGCATTTT; CDR3: CSARGGMGGNQPQHF; J: TRBJ1-5; V: TRBV20-1; D: -; size: few
DNA: TGTGCCAGCACCATAGATAATTCACCCCTCCACTTT; CDR3: CASTIDNSPLHF; J: TRBJ1-6; V: TRBV7-9; D: -; size: few
DNA: TGTGCCAGCAGCGTCGGACAGGGGGCGAACACTGAAGCTTTCTTT; CDR3: CASSVGQGANTEAFF; J: TRBJ1-1; V: TRBV9; D: TRBD1; size: -
DNA: TGCAGTGCTTCCCTGGCGGGGGTGAAAGATACGCAGTATTTT; CDR3: CSASLAGVKDTQYF; J: TRBJ2-3; V: TRBV20-1; D: TRBD2; size: -
DNA: TGTGCCAGCAGTTACTCCCGGACTAGCGGGGGGGTTGAGCAGTTCTTC; CDR3: CASSYSRTSGGVEQFF; J: TRBJ2-1; V: TRBV6-2/TRBV6-3; D: TRBD2; size: -
DNA: TGCAGTGCTAGACGGCCGACAGCCTACGAGCAGTACTTC; CDR3: CSARRPTAYEQYF; J: TRBJ2-7; V: TRBV20-1; D: -; size: few
DNA: TGTGCCAGCAGCTCTCCGGGACCGTATACGCAGTATTTT; CDR3: CASSSPGPYTQYF; J: TRBJ2-3; V: TRBV7-8; D: -; size: -
DNA: TGTGCCAGCAGCGTAGACGGCGGTGGAAATAGAGAGCAGTACTTC; CDR3: CASSVDGGGNREQYF; J: TRBJ2-7; V: TRBV9; D: -; size: -
DNA: TGCGCCAGCAGCCAAGCCTTGGGGGGGAGGGAGACCCAGTACTTC; CDR3: CASSQALGGRETQYF; J: TRBJ2-5; V: TRBV4-3; D: TRBD2; size: few
DNA: TGTGCCAGCAACCGAGGGGGGCGCCGAAATGAGCAGTTCTTC; CDR3: CASNRGGRRNEQFF; J: TRBJ2-1; V: TRBV5-6; D: -; size: few
DNA: TGTGCCAGTGGACCCTCCAGAGAGACCCAGTACTTC; CDR3: CASGPSRETQYF; J: TRBJ2-5; V: TRBV7-2; D: -; size: few
DNA: TGCAGCGTTGCTGGGAGGAACACTGAAGCTTTCTTT; CDR3: CSVAGRNTEAFF; J: TRBJ1-1; V: TRBV29-1; D: -; size: few
DNA: TGTGCCAGCAGCTTAGTGAGAATAGCGGGGTACAATGAGCAGTTCTTC; CDR3: CASSLVRIAGYNEQFF; J: TRBJ2-1; V: TRBV11-2; D: TRBD2; size: few
DNA: TGCGCCAGCAGCCAAGATCGGCCAGGGAATTCACCCCTCCACTTT; CDR3: CASSQDRPGNSPLHF; J: TRBJ1-6; V: TRBV4-3; D: -; size: -
DNA: TGTGCCAGCAGCGTAGGCCCCGGTCTAAATGAGCAGTTCTTC; CDR3: CASSVGPGLNEQFF; J: TRBJ2-1; V: TRBV9; D: -; size: -
DNA: TGTGCCAGCAGCCCACCTACCCGGATCCTTGAAAAGAGGTACTTC; CDR3: CASSPPTRILEKRYF; J: TRBJ2-5; V: TRBV28; D: -; size: -
DNA: TGTGCCAGCAAGCTTGGGACAGGGGGATTCACTGAAGCTTTCTTT; CDR3: CASKLGTGGFTEAFF; J: TRBJ1-1; V: TRBV28; D: TRBD1; size: -
DNA: TGTGCCAGCAGCTCGCCGACAGGGAAGACGAACGAACTGTTTTTT; CDR3: CASSSPTGKTNELFF; J: TRBJ1-4; V: TRBV7-9; D: TRBD1; size: -
DNA: TGTGCCACCAGTGATTTTTACAATGAGCAGTTCTTC; CDR3: CATSDFYNEQFF; J: TRBJ2-1; V: TRBV24-1; D: -; size: many
DNA: TGTGCCAGCAGCTTAGAGGCAGTGGGTGAGCAGTTCTTC; CDR3: CASSLEAVGEQFF; J: TRBJ2-1; V: TRBV7-2; D: -; size: -
DNA: TGTGCCAGCAGCAAGACTAGCGGGGGGGCCGGAGATACGCAGTATTTT; CDR3: CASSKTSGGAGDTQYF; J: TRBJ2-3; V: TRBV7-2; D: TRBD2; size: few
DNA: TGTGCCAGCAGCCAAGCTTCAGGGAACACCGGGGAGCTGTTTTTT; CDR3: CASSQASGNTGELFF; J: TRBJ2-2; V: TRBV14; D: -; size: -
DNA: TGTGCCAGCTTCCCCCGGGTCGCGAACACCGGGGAGCTGTTTTTT; CDR3: CASFPRVANTGELFF; J: TRBJ2-2; V: TRBV5-5; D: -; size: -
DNA: TGCAGTGCTAGAGGACTAGCGGGAGCCCGTCTCTACGAGCAGTACTTC; CDR3: CSARGLAGARLYEQYF; J: TRBJ2-7; V: TRBV20-1; D: TRBD2; size: -
DNA: TGTGCCAGCAGCTTGGGTCCAACCCTAGATGGCTACACCTTC; CDR3: CASSLGPTLDGYTF; J: TRBJ1-2; V: TRBV5-8; D: -; size: -
DNA: TGCGCCAGCAGCTTGTCGGACGCGGGCACCGGGGAGCTGTTTTTT; CDR3: CASSLSDAGTGELFF; J: TRBJ2-2; V: TRBV5-1; D: -; size: -
DNA: TGTGCCAGCAGCCCTCAGGCAGGGTTCAATTCACCCCTCCACTTT; CDR3: CASSPQAGFNSPLHF; J: TRBJ1-6; V: TRBV4-2; D: -; size: -
DNA: TGTGCCAGTGGACGGATGGCGAACACCGGGGAGCTGTTTTTT; CDR3: CASGRMANTGELFF; J: TRBJ2-2; V: TRBV27; D: -; size: -
DNA: TGCGCCAGCAGCCCCAGGGGACTTTACTACGAGCAGTACTTC; CDR3: CASSPRGLYYEQYF; J: TRBJ2-7; V: TRBV5-1; D: -; size: few
DNA: TGTGCCAGCAGCTTAGTTCCGGGACTAGCGGGCACCGGGGAGCTGTTTTTT; CDR3: CASSLVPGLAGTGELFF; J: TRBJ2-2; V: TRBV7-6; D: TRBD2; size: many
DNA: TGCGCCAGCAGCCAAGATCTTTACACAGATACGCAGTATTTT; CDR3: CASSQDLYTDTQYF; J: TRBJ2-3; V: TRBV4-3; D: -; size: -
DNA: TGTGCCTGGAGCCCCGGGGCAGATACGCAGTATTTT; CDR3: CAWSPGADTQYF; J: TRBJ2-3; V: TRBV30; D: -; size: -
DNA: TGCAGTGCTAGAGAGTCTCCGGGACTAGCGCTAACCTACGAGCAGTACTTC; CDR3: CSARESPGLALTYEQYF; J: TRBJ2-7; V: TRBV20-1; D: TRBD2; size: few
DNA: TGTGCCAGCAGCCCCCGTTATAATTCCTACGAGCAGTACTTC; CDR3: CASSPRYNSYEQYF; J: TRBJ2-7; V: TRBV7-2; D: -; size: -
DNA: TGCGCCAGCAGCTTGGTGGCAGGGCCTGACGCTTTCTTT; CDR3: CASSLVAGPDAFF; J: TRBJ1-1; V: TRBV5-1; D: -; size: many
DNA: TGCAGTGCCCCACCGGGACAGGGAGAGACCCAGTACTTC; CDR3: CSAPPGQGETQYF; J: TRBJ2-5; V: TRBV20-1; D: TRBD1; size: few
DNA: TGTGCCAGTTCGAGACGCGACGAGCAGTACTTC; CDR3: CASSRRDEQYF; J: TRBJ2-7; V: TRBV2; D: -; size: few
DNA: TGTGCCACCAGTGAAACAGGAACTAATCAGCCCCAGCATTTT; CDR3: CATSETGTNQPQHF; J: TRBJ1-5; V: TRBV24-1; D: -; size: -
DNA: TGCAGTGCTAGATCCGCAGGGACCCCTCTCGAGCAGTACTTC; CDR3: CSARSAGTPLEQYF; J: TRBJ2-7; V: TRBV20-1; D: -; size: few
DNA: TGTGCCAGCGGGGACTTTTCCTACGAGCAGTACTTC; CDR3: CASGDFSYEQYF; J: TRBJ2-7; V: TRBV6-2/TRBV6-3; D: -; size: few
DNA: TGCAGCGTTGCCTTGGACAGGGTTACTGAAGCTTTCTTT; CDR3: CSVALDRVTEAFF; J: TRBJ1-1; V: TRBV29-1; D: TRBD1; size: -
DNA: TGTGCCAGCAGCCCCTCCCTAGGTTCCCAAGAGACCCAGTACTTC; CDR3: CASSPSLGSQETQYF; J: TRBJ2-5; V: TRBV3-1; D: -; size: -
DNA: TGTGCCAGCAGCAGCTTTGAGCGCCAAGAGACCCAGTACTTC; CDR3: CASSSFERQETQYF; J: TRBJ2-5; V: TRBV12-3/TRBV12-4; D: -; size: -
DNA: TGTGCCAGCAGCTTACCCCCGGGGGTGGGCGAGCAGTACTTC; CDR3: CASSLPPGVGEQYF; J: TRBJ2-7; V: TRBV7-6; D: -; size: -
DNA: TGTGCCAGCAGTTTAGGCAGAAAAAACATTCAGTACTTC; CDR3: CASSLGRKNIQYF; J: TRBJ2-4; V: TRBV12-3/TRBV12-4; D: -; size: -
DNA: TGTGCCAGCAGTCCCACAGGCCCCACCGAGACCCAGTACTTC; CDR3: CASSPTGPTETQYF; J: TRBJ2-5; V: TRBV12-3/TRBV12-4; D: -; size: -